Presented here are 7 T cell receptor beta chains from one specimen sequenced in a study of identical twins. TCRdb ran MiXCR on the 5' RACE reads and lists one entry per CDR3 protein. The repertoire holds approximately 500,000 distinct CDR3 sequences, about 15% seen once, with 0.44% in the top ten. The same specimen was also included in a second study, on yellow fever vaccine responses in identical twins.

Sequencing input: CD4+ T cells sorted from blood. These receptors came from a woman under 30 in good health.

This sequence joins TRBV7-2 and TRBJ2-3, with 8 bases fitting TRBD2. Unmatched junction bases numbered 6, after V lost 3 bases and J lost 1 base. From germline, CDR1 is SGHTA and CDR2 FQGNSA. The CDR3 length is 16 residues. As DNA, the CDR3 is TGTGCCAGCAGCTTTATAGCGGGGACGGGCACAGATACGCAGTATTTT. Encoded protein: CASSFIAGTGTDTQYF.

In this sample, this clonotype turned up many times. The chain carries TRBV5-6 and TRBJ1-2, with unresolved D. Germline loops: CDR1 SGHDT, CDR2 YYEEEE. With 6 bases removed from V and 1 base from J, the gap between germline ends came to 10 bases. This CDR3 has 13 amino acids. The CDR3 sequence is CASKEENNYGYTF. CDR3 nucleotide sequence: TGTGCCAGCAAGGAAGAGAATAACTATGGCTACACCTTC.

With regard to this clonotype: One junction end disagrees with the germline gene, perhaps due to a read error. This chain links TRBV2 with TRBJ1-2; D might be TRBD1 (5 bases). Germline CDR1 and CDR2: SNHLY and FYNNEI. This CDR3 region has 19 residues. The CDR3 DNA reads as TGTGCCTGCAGTATCCTCAGAGTAGGCCGAGGACAACCTAACTATGGCTACACCTTC. Translated: CACSILRVGRGQPNYGYTF.

This clonotype was recorded many times. The V and J genes are TRBV12-3 or TRBV12-4 and TRBJ2-7; D unresolved. CDR3 length: 11 amino acids. Trimming removed 5 bases at V and 5 bases at J, with 7 bases between. CDR3 DNA sequence: TGTGCCAGCAGTAAGACCCACGAGCAGTACTTC. It encodes CASSKTHEQYF.

This clonotype was seen a handful of times. The rearrangement uses TRBV7-8 and TRBJ2-3, with D possibly matching TRBD2 (5 bases). The CDR3 sequence is 17 residues long. Germline V gene sequence: CDR1 SGHVS, CDR2 FQNEAQ. Trimming took 4 bases from V and 2 from J, leaving 19 bases between them. The chain's CDR3 is CASSYTGSQITTDTQYF. The CDR3 nucleotides are TGTGCCAGCAGCTATACGGGATCCCAGATAACCACAGATACGCAGTATTTT.

The sample holds many counts of this clonotype. This chain links TRBV15 with TRBJ1-1; D ambiguous. CDR1 and CDR2 (germline): LNHNV, YYDKDF (reference sequence). Deletions cut 0 bases from V and 1 base from J, with 9 bases between. This CDR3 comprises 15 residues. The CDR3 region is CATSRDFVGNTEAFF. The CDR3 DNA reads TGTGCCACCAGCAGAGATTTCGTGGGGAACACTGAAGCTTTCTTT.

The chain carries TRBV12-3 or TRBV12-4 and TRBJ2-7; 14 nucleotides align to TRBD2. The CDR3 loop spans 16 amino acids. The V and J ends lost 5 bases and 5 bases, in that order; junction bases with no gene match: 8. The CDR3 DNA reads TGTGCCAGCAGTCCAACGGGACTAGCGGGAGTGGACGAGCAGTACTTC. Protein: CASSPTGLAGVDEQYF.